What follows are 16 T cell receptor beta chains derived from one specimen sequenced in a study of glioma-infiltrating T cells after dendritic cell vaccination. Method: immunoSEQ multiplex PCR; TCRdb's copy keeps in-frame clones and lacks some. Among some 90,000 clones listed, 70% to 90% were seen once. Time point specified: after dendritic cell vaccination, including at tumor progression/relapse. Sequencing used blood, obtained after dendritic cell vaccination. These receptor sequences come from a human donor with glioblastoma.

The chain employs TRBV7-9 and TRBJ1-1, with D perhaps TRBD1 (5 bases). Per germline, CDR1 SEHNR and CDR2 FQNEAQ (reference sequence). Trimming took off 1 base at V and 5 bases at J, with 11 bases between the two ends. The CDR3 length is 14 residues. CDR3 bases: TGTGCCAGCAGCTTAGAGATTCGGGGGACTGAAGCTTTCTTT. Its protein product is CASSLEIRGTEAFF.

In its sample, this clone was seen once. The V gene is TRBV14, the J gene TRBJ2-1, with 9 bases that match TRBD2. After removal of 2 bases from V and 9 bases from J, the junction contained 8 bases not matched to a gene. Per the germline V gene, CDR1 is SGHDN and CDR2 is FVKESK. This CDR3 spans 15 amino acids. The CDR3 DNA reads as TGTGCCAGCAGCCAATCCTCCCTAGCGGGGATTGAGCAGTTCTTC. It is translated as CASSQSSLAGIEQFF.

The chain combines TRBV6-5 with TRBJ2-3; TRBD2 matches at 8 bases. Germline lookup yields CDR1 MNHEY and CDR2 SVGAGI. The V gene end was trimmed by 3 bases and the J gene end by 1 base; junction bases not matched to a gene: 0. The CDR3 length is 14 residues. The CDR3 DNA follows: TGTGCCAGCAGTTATAGCGGGGGCACAGATACGCAGTATTTT. Protein product: CASSYSGGTDTQYF.

This rearrangement joins TRBV15 to TRBJ1-4, with D unresolved. The CDR3 consists of 13 residues. V was shortened by 3 bases and J by 7 bases, with 9 bases between the two germline ends. Germline CDR1 and CDR2: LNHNV and YYDKDF (reference sequence). The CDR3 coding sequence is TGTGCCACCAGCAGTACGGGAAGTGAAAAACTGTTTTTT. It codes for CATSSTGSEKLFF.

The CDR3 here is CASSLAPGNEGHNEQFF. The CDR3 DNA reads TGCGCCAGCAGCTTGGCCCCCGGGAATGAAGGCCACAATGAGCAGTTCTTC. The chain has TRBV5-1 and TRBJ2-1; D might be TRBD2 (5 bases). This CDR3 contains 17 residues. Trimming shortened V by 0 bases and J by 5 bases, and 18 bases separated the two germline ends. Germline lookup yields CDR1 SGHRS and CDR2 YFSETQ.

This clone has only one observation. The chain joins TRBV7-8 to TRBJ1-2; the D is unclear. The CDR3 runs 14 residues. CDR1 is SGHVS and CDR2 is FQNEAQ in the germline V gene. V gave up 3 bases and J gave up 1 base, with 9 bases separating them. The chain's CDR3 is CASSFGGINYGYTF. DNA for the CDR3: TGTGCCAGCAGCTTCGGAGGGATTAACTATGGCTACACCTTC.

The V gene is TRBV5-1, the J gene TRBJ1-2; perhaps TRBD1 as D (5 bases). The CDR3 length is 14 residues. V dropped 2 bases and J dropped 3 bases, with 11 bases sitting between them. Germline-derived CDR1 and CDR2 are SGHRS and YFSETQ. Written as DNA, the CDR3 is TGCGCCAGCAGCTTTCAGGGAGGGGACTATGGCTACACCTTC. Amino acid sequence: CASSFQGGDYGYTF.

The chain carries TRBV7-6 and TRBJ2-1; 7 bases agree with TRBD1. Trimming removed 1 base from V and 7 bases from J; junction bases left unmatched: 4. CDR1 SGHVS and CDR2 FNYEAQ come from the germline V gene. The CDR3 loop spans 14 amino acids. CDR3 nucleotide sequence: TGTGCCAGCAGCTTAGTGGGACAGATAAATGAGCAGTTCTTC. This encodes CASSLVGQINEQFF.

The chain links TRBV6-1 to TRBJ1-4; TRBD1 might be the D (5 bases). Germline V lookup: CDR1 MNHNS, CDR2 SASEGT. The V end lost 4 bases, the J end lost 4 bases, and 10 bases lay between the germline ends. The CDR3 length is 14 residues. DNA for the CDR3: TGTGCCAGCAGTGTCCGGGGGATTAATGAAAAACTGTTTTTT. The encoded protein is CASSVRGINEKLFF.

The genes are TRBV19 and TRBJ1-2; D might be TRBD1 (5 bases). The germline CDR1 and CDR2 sequences are LNHDA and SQIVND (reference sequence). V lost 11 bases to trimming and J lost 0 bases, with 13 bases between them. The CDR3 is 13 amino acids. The CDR3 protein is CAAGTLANYGYTF. In DNA, the CDR3 is TGTGCCGCCGGGACTTTAGCTAACTATGGCTACACCTTC.

The CDR3 protein is CASSGDRGGNSPLHF. Written as DNA, the CDR3 is TGTGCCAGCAGTGGGGACAGGGGTGGTAATTCACCCCTCCACTTT. This chain uses TRBV6-1 with TRBJ1-6; 10 bases match TRBD1. The CDR3 is 15 amino acids. After removal of 4 bases from V and 6 bases from J, the junction contained 3 bases not matched to a gene. The germline V gene has CDR1 MNHNS and CDR2 SASEGT.

The J gene is TRBJ2-2, the V gene TRBV5-1; D possibly corresponds to TRBD1 (6 bases). The germline gives CDR1 SGHRS, CDR2 YFSETQ. V dropped 7 bases and J dropped 1 base, with 11 bases sitting between them. The CDR3 extends over 14 amino acids. CDR3 in amino acids: CASVATGNTGELFF. For the CDR3, the DNA is TGCGCCAGCGTGGCGACAGGGAACACCGGGGAGCTGTTTTTT.

This chain uses TRBV9 with TRBJ2-3, with D possibly matching TRBD1 (6 bases). CDR1 SGDLS and CDR2 YYNGEE come from the germline V gene. CDR3 length: 15 residues. The V end was cut by 4 bases, the J end by 2 bases, with 14 bases between. CDR3: CASSSGAGATDTQYF. Written as DNA, the CDR3 is TGTGCCAGCAGCTCAGGCGCAGGGGCCACAGATACGCAGTATTTT.

The V gene is TRBV6-1, the J gene TRBJ1-2, with D possibly TRBD1 on 6 matching bases. Between the trimmed V and J ends, which lost 1 base and 3 bases, there was a span of 9 bases. Per the germline V gene, CDR1 is MNHNS and CDR2 is SASEGT. This CDR3 is built from 14 residues. CDR3 in amino acids: CASSEVQGYYGYTF. For the CDR3, the DNA is TGTGCCAGCAGTGAAGTTCAGGGGTACTATGGCTACACCTTC.

The V and J genes are TRBV5-1 and TRBJ2-2; D gene unclear. CDR1 and CDR2 (germline): SGHRS, YFSETQ. This CDR3 region has 12 residues. Trimming removed 4 bases from V and 7 bases from J, with 8 bases in between. CDR3 DNA sequence: TGCGCCAGCAGCGCGACTTTCGGGGAGCTGTTTTTT. This sequence encodes CASSATFGELFF.

V is TRBV25-1 and J is TRBJ2-7; TRBD2 is a possible D gene (6 bases). Germline CDR1 reads MGHDK; CDR2 reads SYGVNS. V was clipped by 2 bases and J by 9 bases, with 20 bases between them. This CDR3 region has 15 residues. CDR3 region: CASSEVGGTYHGQYF. In DNA form, the CDR3 reads TGTGCCAGCAGTGAAGTGGGCGGGACTTATCACGGGCAGTACTTC.